This T cell receptor (beta chain) was captured in a study of blood T cell repertoires in COVID-19. Looking at the study overall: Samples taken during acute and convalescent COVID-19 were collected in the United States, Italy and Spain. T cells, B-cell-depleted T cells, or PBMCs provided the cDNA or gDNA that served as material.

The CDR3 covers 11 residues. The V end was cut by 2 bases, the J end by 8 bases, with 6 bases between. Germline loops: CDR1 MNHNY, CDR2 SVGAGI (reference sequence). Per the original methods: It was from reference gene primer amplification that nucleated cell counts were estimated. Libraries were prepared by immunoSEQ multiplex PCR; TCRdb keeps only in-frame clonotypes and omits some of them. V, J and clone size derive from that table, while D and trimming were established from the DNA sequence. The repertoire holds over 110,000 clones, with around 89% as singletons. This TCR was sampled from a human donor in a cohort sampled during active COVID-19. J is TRBJ1-1 and V is TRBV6-6; no reliable D call. Sequencing input: peripheral blood. CDR3 loop: CASSYEAEAFF. The CDR3 coding sequence is TGTGCCAGCAGTTACGAGGCAGAAGCTTTCTTT.